This entry lists 20 T cell receptor beta chains sequenced from one sample in a study of post-analysis software for immune sequencing data. Their cognate antigens are unknown. Sequencing libraries made from TCR beta cDNA carried unique molecular identifiers. TCRdb re-analysed the PCR reads in MiXCR, keeping a single row per CDR3 protein. The sample has about 620,000 distinct CDR3 sequences, about 44% seen once. Overall study results and limits: A handful of TRBV segments were significantly more frequent in patients than in controls. TRBV5-6, TRBV5-1 and TRBV20-1 were among these segments.

Sample: blood. These receptors came from a girl under 18 with multiple sclerosis.

The chain carries TRBV28 and TRBJ2-1, with TRBD2 matching over 7 bases. V trimming: 2 bases; J trimming: 8 bases; junction bases outside the gene matches: 12. The CDR3 has 16 residues. Per the germline V gene, CDR1 is MDHEN and CDR2 is SYDVKM. CDR3 nucleotides: TGTGCCAGCAGTTTAACCCAATATGGGGCGGGAGATGAGCAGTTCTTC. Translation gives CASSLTQYGAGDEQFF.

This clonotype has a handful of counts. The rearrangement joins TRBV6-5 to TRBJ2-6; TRBD1 matches 7 bases. The J segment lost 3 bases and the V segment lost 6 bases, leaving 8 bases of the junction unmatched. The CDR3 is 16 amino acids. CDR1 and CDR2 (germline): MNHEY, SVGAGI. CDR3 in amino acids: CASSRQGIGGANVLTF. The DNA of the CDR3 is TGTGCCAGCAGCAGACAGGGCATAGGTGGGGCCAACGTCCTGACTTTC.

The rearrangement links TRBV7-9 to TRBJ2-1; 9 bases map to TRBD1. Germline lookup yields CDR1 SEHNR and CDR2 FQNEAQ (reference sequence). The CDR3 has 16 residues. The J segment lost 2 bases and the V segment lost 8 bases, leaving 10 bases of the junction unmatched. The CDR3 region is CASLGAGQGAYNEQFF. The CDR3 DNA follows: TGTGCCAGCTTAGGAGCGGGACAGGGTGCCTACAATGAGCAGTTCTTC.

The rearrangement links TRBV29-1 to TRBJ2-3; D may be TRBD2 (6 bases). V lost 3 bases and J 3 bases, leaving 10 bases between the germline ends. Per germline, CDR1 SQVTM and CDR2 ANQGSEA. This CDR3 spans 13 amino acids. DNA for the CDR3: TGCAGCGTTGAGCGGGGTTCGACAGATACGCAGTATTTT. It specifies CSVERGSTDTQYF.

This chain links TRBV6-5 with TRBJ1-1; D call uncertain. V was shortened by 8 bases and J by 5 bases, with 12 bases between the two germline ends. CDR1 and CDR2 from the germline V gene are MNHEY and SVGAGI. There are 12 residues in the CDR3. The DNA of the CDR3 is TGTGCCAGCCGGCGGGTCAGAACTGAAGCTTTCTTT. Amino acid sequence: CASRRVRTEAFF.

This chain uses TRBV29-1 with TRBJ2-3, with TRBD1 matching over 11 bases. The CDR3 contains 12 residues. The germline CDR1 and CDR2 sequences are SQVTM and ANQGSEA. The junction had 1 base not matched to a gene; V was cut back by 6 bases and J by 5 bases. CDR3 loop: CSVGTGGDTQYF. The CDR3 DNA reads as TGCAGCGTCGGGACAGGGGGAGATACGCAGTATTTT.

The V gene is TRBV12-3 or TRBV12-4, the J gene TRBJ2-5; 9 bases align to TRBD1. This CDR3 is 12 amino acids long. V shed 4 bases, J shed 12 bases, and the junction held 6 bases outside the gene matches. Here the CDR3 DNA reads TGTGCCAGCAGTTATGGGAGGGACAGGGAGTACTTC. Translating it yields CASSYGRDREYF.

The V call is TRBV5-1, the J call TRBJ2-7, with TRBD2 identical over 8 bases. Trimming took 2 bases from V and 0 from J; bases not matched to a gene: 4. Germline V lookup: CDR1 SGHRS, CDR2 YFSETQ. This CDR3 is built from 15 residues. The CDR3 loop reads CASSFSGGFSYEQYF. The CDR3, as DNA: TGCGCCAGCAGCTTCAGCGGGGGCTTCTCCTACGAGCAGTACTTC. Complete variable domain (other parts from reference TRBV5-1 and TRBJ2-7): KAGVTQTPRYLIKTRGQQVTLSCSPISGHRSVSWYQQTPGQGLQFLFEYFSETQRNKGNFPGRFSGRQFSNSRSEMNVSTLELGDSALYLCASSFSGGFSYEQYFGPGTRLTVT.

The V and J genes are TRBV12-3 or TRBV12-4 and TRBJ1-1, with a weak D call TRBD1 (5 bases). The CDR3 spans 15 residues. The V and J ends lost 1 base and 4 bases respectively, with 13 bases between them. As DNA, the CDR3 is TGTGCCAGCAGTTTAGGGGGAGGGGTGGGCACTGAAGCTTTCTTT. Its protein is CASSLGGGVGTEAFF.

The chain combines TRBV25-1 with TRBJ2-3; D not certain. The V gene's germline CDR1 is MGHDK and CDR2 SYGVNS. The CDR3 extends over 13 amino acids. The ends were cut back, 1 base at V and 5 bases at J, with 7 bases in the middle. CDR3 in amino acids: CASSEWAIDTQYF. CDR3 in DNA: TGTGCCAGCAGTGAATGGGCTATAGATACGCAGTATTTT.

V usage is TRBV20-1 and J usage is TRBJ2-3, with 13 bases that match TRBD2. J lost 2 bases, V lost 5 bases, and 10 bases had no gene match. CDR1 DFQATT and CDR2 SNEGSKA come from the germline V gene (reference sequence). The CDR3 runs to 17 residues. CDR3 sequence: CSAYGGTSGDLTDTQYF. For the CDR3, the DNA is TGCAGTGCTTATGGGGGGACTAGCGGGGACCTCACAGATACGCAGTATTTT.

In its sample, this clonotype was seen once. This chain joins TRBV29-1 and TRBJ2-1, with 8 positions matching TRBD2. V lost 2 bases to trimming and J lost 10 bases; unmatched junction nucleotides: 16. Germline V gives CDR1 SQVTM, CDR2 ANQGSEA. The CDR3 length is 16 residues. CDR3 nucleotide sequence: TGCAGCGTTGAACCGTTCCGGGAGGGCCCCTGGTCGGAGCAGTTCTTC. This sequence encodes CSVEPFREGPWSEQFF.

The V call is TRBV30, the J call TRBJ2-5; D gene uncertain. The end of the DNA aligns better with TRBJ2-7, so the J call may be wrong. The CDR3 is made up of 12 amino acids. Germline lookup yields CDR1 GTSNPN and CDR2 SVGIG (reference sequence). The CDR3 loop reads CAWSPTHYEQYF. Written as DNA, the CDR3 is TGTGCCTGGAGTCCCACCCACTACGAGCAGTACTTC.

This clonotype was recorded a few times. The gene calls are TRBV18 and TRBJ1-4; D is uncertain. The CDR3 runs to 13 residues. CDR1 is KGHSH and CDR2 is LQKENI in the germline V gene. V was trimmed by 0 bases and J by 12 bases, leaving 11 bases between them. CDR3 sequence reads: CASSPPGLRELFF. The CDR3 nucleotides are TGTGCCAGCTCACCACCAGGTCTGAGGGAACTGTTTTTT.

V usage is TRBV6-5 and J usage is TRBJ2-7, with D possibly being TRBD1 (5 bases). The CDR3 runs 16 residues. V lost 3 bases and J lost 6, with 21 bases in between. Germline CDR1 is MNHEY and CDR2 is SVGAGI. The CDR3 sequence: CASSYKMGQGGGEQYF. The CDR3 bases are TGTGCCAGCAGTTATAAAATGGGGCAGGGCGGTGGCGAGCAGTACTTC.

In this sample, this clonotype turned up a few times. The chain combines TRBV29-1 with TRBJ2-7; D possibly matches TRBD1 or TRBD2 (6 bases each). CDR1 is SQVTM and CDR2 is ANQGSEA in the germline V gene. This CDR3 is 15 amino acids long. V was shortened by 0 bases and J by 3 bases, with 15 bases between the two germline ends. The chain's CDR3 is CSVEEYLATGYEQYF. The CDR3 DNA sequence: TGCAGCGTTGAAGAGTACCTAGCGACAGGCTACGAGCAGTACTTC.

This clonotype has just a few counts. Its ends do not fully match the called genes, so a read error is possible. The chain joins TRBV5-4 to TRBJ2-7; 8 bases are a match to TRBD2. Germline V lookup: CDR1 SGHNT, CDR2 YYREEE (reference sequence). This CDR3 spans 15 amino acids. The CDR3 DNA is TGTACCAGCAGTTTCGGAGGAAGCGGGAGTTCCGAGCAGTACTTC. It codes for CTSSFGGSGSSEQYF. The full variable domain, completed using reference TRBV5-4 and TRBJ2-7, is ETGVTQSPTHLIKTRGQQVTLRCSSQSGHNTVSWYQQALGQGPQFIFQYYREEENGRGNFPPRFSGLQFPNYSSELNVNALELDDSALYLCTSSFGGSGSSEQYFGPGTRLTVT.

The chain employs TRBV3-1 and TRBJ2-7; possibly TRBD2 for D (5 bases). The CDR3 contains 15 residues. V lost 0 bases and J 3 bases, leaving 12 bases between the germline ends. Germline CDR1 reads LGHDT; CDR2 reads YNNKEL (reference sequence). CDR3 residues: CASSQEGLPVYEQYF. CDR3 coding DNA: TGTGCCAGCAGCCAAGAAGGACTGCCCGTCTACGAGCAGTACTTC.

On this clonotype: A much larger clone differs from this one at a single base, so this may be a read error. This chain links TRBV7-2 with TRBJ2-5; maybe TRBD1 (6 bases). Trimming took off 5 bases at V and 4 bases at J, with 14 bases between the two ends. There are 14 residues in the CDR3. Per germline, CDR1 SGHTA and CDR2 FQGNSA. The DNA of the CDR3 is TGTGCCAGCAGCCCCCAGGGGTCCGGAGAGACCCAGTACTTC. As protein: CASSPQGSGETQYF.

J is TRBJ2-3 and V is TRBV7-2; perhaps TRBD2 as D (6 bases). Germline loops: CDR1 SGHTA, CDR2 FQGNSA. V lost 0 bases and J lost 2, with 9 bases in between. There are 15 residues in the CDR3. CDR3 in amino acids: CASSLAGLNTDTQYF. The CDR3 DNA sequence: TGTGCCAGCAGCTTAGCGGGACTGAACACAGATACGCAGTATTTT.